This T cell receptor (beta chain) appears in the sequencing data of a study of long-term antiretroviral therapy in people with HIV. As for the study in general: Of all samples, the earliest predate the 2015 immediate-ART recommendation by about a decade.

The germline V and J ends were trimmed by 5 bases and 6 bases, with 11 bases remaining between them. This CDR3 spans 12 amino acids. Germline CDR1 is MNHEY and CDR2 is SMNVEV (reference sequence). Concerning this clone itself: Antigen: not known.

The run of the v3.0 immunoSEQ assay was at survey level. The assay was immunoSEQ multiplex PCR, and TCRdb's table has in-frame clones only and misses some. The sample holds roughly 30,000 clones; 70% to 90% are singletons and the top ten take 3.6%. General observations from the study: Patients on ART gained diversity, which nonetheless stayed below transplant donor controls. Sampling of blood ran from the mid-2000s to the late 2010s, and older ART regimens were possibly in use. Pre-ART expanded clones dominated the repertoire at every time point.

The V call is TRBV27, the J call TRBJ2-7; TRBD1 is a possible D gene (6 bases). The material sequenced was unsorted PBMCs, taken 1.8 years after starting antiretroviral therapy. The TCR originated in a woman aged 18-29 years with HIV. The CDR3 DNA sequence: TGTGCCAGCAGTCAGACAGGTTCCGAGCAGTACTTC. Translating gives CASSQTGSEQYF.